This T cell receptor (beta chain) was captured by sequencing in a study of shared clonotypes between healthy human individuals. Study background: The plates for each donor numbered three CD4 naive, three CD4 memory, two CD8 naive and one CD8 memory. Study observations and caveats: The study's rarefaction showed incomplete sorted-subset sequencing despite large depth. Clonotype sharing among the donors was expected to vary with sequencing depth.

Only CD45RO-negative cells positively selected for CCR7 counted as naive CD8 cells, so terminally differentiated effector memory CD45RA+ cells were excluded. TCRdb keeps only in-frame clones here, not all; method: immunoSEQ multiplex PCR. The sample lists 550,000 to 750,000 clones; 92% were seen once. With respect to this clone: The antigen remains undetermined.

The clonotype comes from a man younger than 40 in good health. Material: naive CD8+ T cells sorted from blood.

The chain's CDR3 is CASSGLDRGLYNEQFF. CDR3 DNA: TGTGCCAGCAGTGGCCTAGACAGGGGACTTTACAATGAGCAGTTCTTC. The chain couples TRBV6-1 to TRBJ2-1; TRBD1 agrees at 8 bases. The CDR3 is 16 residues long. V lost 4 bases, J lost 4 bases, and 9 bases stayed unmatched. In germline, CDR1 is MNHNS, CDR2 SASEGT.